This note documents a single TCR beta chain sequence. The data are from a study of blood T cell repertoires in COVID-19. Overall study: The United States, Italy and Spain supplied acute and convalescent COVID-19 samples. T cells, B-cell-depleted T cells, or PBMCs supplied cDNA or gDNA.

In germline, CDR1 is ENHRY, CDR2 SYGVKD. The length of the CDR3 is 15 residues. V gave up 0 bases and J gave up 4 bases, with 12 bases separating them. As handled by the study authors: Reference gene primer amplification in the assay estimated nucleated cell counts. The table came from immunoSEQ multiplex PCR; TCRdb's copy has only in-frame clones and leaves some out. V, J and clone size reflect that table, while D and trimming were determined from the DNA. Of some 190,000 clones listed, approximately 85% are singletons. The sequenced sample was peripheral blood. The chain joins TRBV10-3 to TRBJ1-1; the D is unclear. This receptor was identified in a woman in her fifties or sixties with acute or convalescent COVID-19. CDR3 DNA sequence: TGTGCCATCAGTGAGTCTAACACCCGAGGCACTGAAGCTTTCTTT. Its protein is CAISESNTRGTEAFF.